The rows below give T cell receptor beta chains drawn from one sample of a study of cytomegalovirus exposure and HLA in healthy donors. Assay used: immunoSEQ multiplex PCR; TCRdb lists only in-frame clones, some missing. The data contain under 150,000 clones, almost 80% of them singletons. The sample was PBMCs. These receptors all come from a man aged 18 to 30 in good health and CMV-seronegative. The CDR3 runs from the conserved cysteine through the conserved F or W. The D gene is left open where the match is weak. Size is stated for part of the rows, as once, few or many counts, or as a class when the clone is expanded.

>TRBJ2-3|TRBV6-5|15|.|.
CASSYEEGGTDTQYF
TGTGCCAGCAGTTACGAGGAGGGGGGGACAGATACGCAGTATTTT
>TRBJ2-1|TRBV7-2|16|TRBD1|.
CASSLALGTGDNEQFF
TGTGCCAGCAGCTTAGCGCTAGGGACAGGGGACAATGAGCAGTTCTTC
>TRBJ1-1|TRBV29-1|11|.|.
CSVAPVREAFF
TGCAGCGTTGCCCCGGTCCGCGAAGCTTTCTTT
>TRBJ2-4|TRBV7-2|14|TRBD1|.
CASSKRQGENIQYF
TGTGCCAGCAGCAAAAGGCAGGGGGAGAACATTCAGTACTTC
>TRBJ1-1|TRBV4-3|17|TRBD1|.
CASSQQPDRGPVTEAFF
TGCGCCAGCAGCCAGCAACCGGACAGGGGGCCAGTCACTGAAGCTTTCTTT
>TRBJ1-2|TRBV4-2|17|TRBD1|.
CASSPGDRDDPNYGYTF
TGTGCCAGCAGCCCAGGGGACAGGGACGATCCTAACTATGGCTACACCTTC
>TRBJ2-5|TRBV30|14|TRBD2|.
CAWEAGGPYETQYF
TGTGCCTGGGAAGCGGGGGGGCCGTATGAGACCCAGTACTTC
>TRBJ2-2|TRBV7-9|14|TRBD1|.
CASSATGDTGELFF
TGTGCCAGCAGTGCGACAGGGGACACCGGGGAGCTGTTTTTT
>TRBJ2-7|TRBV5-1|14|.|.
CASSPSVGSYEQYF
TGCGCCAGCAGCCCCTCAGTAGGGAGTTACGAGCAGTACTTC
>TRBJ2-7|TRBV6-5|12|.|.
CATGGGFYEQYF
TGTGCCACCGGAGGCGGGTTCTACGAGCAGTACTTC
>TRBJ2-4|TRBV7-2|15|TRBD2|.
CASSEIGGGSDIQYF
TGTGCCAGCAGCGAGATAGGCGGGGGGTCGGACATTCAGTACTTC
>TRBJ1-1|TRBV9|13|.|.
CASSPGRNTEAFF
TGTGCCAGCAGCCCTGGGAGGAACACTGAAGCTTTCTTT
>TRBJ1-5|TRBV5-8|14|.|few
CASSPRQTYQPQHF
TGTGCCAGCAGCCCCCGACAGACCTATCAGCCCCAGCATTTT
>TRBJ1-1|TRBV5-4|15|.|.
CASSLGQFMNTEAFF
TGTGCCAGCAGCTTGGGACAGTTCATGAACACTGAAGCTTTCTTT
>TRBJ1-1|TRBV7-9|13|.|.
CASSLYQGSEAFF
TGTGCCAGCAGCTTATACCAGGGGAGTGAAGCTTTCTTT
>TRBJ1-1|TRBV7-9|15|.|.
CASSFPTGPNTEAFF
TGTGCCAGCAGCTTTCCGACAGGCCCCAACACTGAAGCTTTCTTT
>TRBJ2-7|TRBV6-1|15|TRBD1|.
CASSERSWTGGEQYF
TGTGCCAGCAGTGAAAGAAGTTGGACAGGGGGCGAGCAGTACTTC
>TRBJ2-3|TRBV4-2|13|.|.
CASSQDYTDTQYF
TGTGCCAGCAGCCAGGACTACACAGATACGCAGTATTTT
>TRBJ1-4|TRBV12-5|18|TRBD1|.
CASGLVRGRGPTNEKLFF
TGTGCTAGTGGTTTGGTACGGGGCAGGGGGCCCACTAATGAAAAACTGTTTTTT
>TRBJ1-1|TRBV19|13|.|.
CASRGREGSEAFF
TGTGCCAGTAGGGGCAGGGAGGGGTCTGAAGCTTTCTTT
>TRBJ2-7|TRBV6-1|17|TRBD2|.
CASSEVAGGGAPYEQYF
TGTGCCAGCAGTGAAGTGGCGGGAGGGGGCGCCCCCTACGAGCAGTACTTC
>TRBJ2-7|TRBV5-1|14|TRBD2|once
CASSLGTGGYEQYF
TGCGCCAGCAGCCTGGGTACGGGGGGTTACGAGCAGTACTTC
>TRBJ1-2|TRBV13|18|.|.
CASSSTVLLKAANYGYTF
TGTGCCAGCAGCTCGACAGTCCTCCTCAAGGCGGCTAACTATGGCTACACCTTC
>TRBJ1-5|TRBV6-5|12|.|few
CASKEGNQPQHF
TGTGCCAGCAAAGAGGGCAATCAGCCCCAGCATTTT
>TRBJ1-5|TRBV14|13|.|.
CASSQYSNQPQHF
TGTGCCAGCAGCCAATATAGCAATCAGCCCCAGCATTTT
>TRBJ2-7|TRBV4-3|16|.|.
CASSQDQGLGLYEQYF
TGCGCCAGCAGCCAAGATCAGGGCCTTGGGCTTTACGAGCAGTACTTC
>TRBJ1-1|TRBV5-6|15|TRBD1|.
CASSLGRTGRTEAFF
TGTGCCAGCAGCTTGGGGCGGACAGGGCGAACTGAAGCTTTCTTT
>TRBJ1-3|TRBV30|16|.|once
CAWRTTGPRGGNTIYF
TGCGCCTGGAGGACTACCGGGCCCCGGGGGGGAAACACCATATATTTT
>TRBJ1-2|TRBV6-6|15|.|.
CASSYMRNLNYGYTF
TGTGCCAGCAGTTACATGAGAAACCTTAACTATGGCTACACCTTC
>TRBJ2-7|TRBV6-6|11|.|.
CASSRDYEQYF
TGTGCCAGCAGCCGGGACTACGAGCAGTACTTC
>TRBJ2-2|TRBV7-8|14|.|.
CASSPDSPTGELFF
TGTGCCAGCAGCCCCGACAGCCCAACCGGGGAGCTGTTTTTT
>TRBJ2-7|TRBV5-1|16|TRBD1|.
CASSWTDGQGDYEQYF
TGCGCCAGCAGCTGGACCGATGGACAGGGGGATTACGAGCAGTACTTC
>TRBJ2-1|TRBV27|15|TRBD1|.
CASSLGTGSYNEQFF
TGTGCCAGCAGCCTCGGGACAGGGTCCTACAATGAACAGTTCTTC
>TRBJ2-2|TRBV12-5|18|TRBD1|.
CASGLAKTGTGGPGELFF
TGTGCTAGTGGTTTGGCCAAGACCGGGACAGGGGGCCCCGGGGAGCTGTTTTTT
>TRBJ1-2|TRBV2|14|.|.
CASSESGRAYGYTF
TGTGCCAGCAGTGAATCAGGGCGTGCCTATGGCTACACCTTC
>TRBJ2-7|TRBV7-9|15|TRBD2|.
CASSFSGTSAYEQYF
TGTGCCAGCAGCTTTTCCGGGACTAGCGCCTACGAGCAGTACTTC
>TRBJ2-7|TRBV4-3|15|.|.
CASSQDSIRAGEQYF
TGCGCCAGCAGCCAAGATTCTATTCGCGCCGGCGAGCAGTACTTC
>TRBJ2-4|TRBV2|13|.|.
CASSGSPYGIQYF
TGTGCCAGCAGTGGGAGCCCGTACGGCATTCAGTACTTC
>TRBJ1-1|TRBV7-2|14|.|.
CASSQSYRNTEAFF
TGTGCCAGCAGCCAGAGCTACAGGAACACTGAAGCTTTCTTT
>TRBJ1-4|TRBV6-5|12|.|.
CASSYGAGELFF
TGTGCCAGCAGTTACGGGGCGGGAGAACTGTTTTTT
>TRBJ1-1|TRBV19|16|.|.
CASTPLHREWFTEAFF
TGTGCCAGTACCCCGCTCCACAGGGAATGGTTTACTGAAGCTTTCTTT
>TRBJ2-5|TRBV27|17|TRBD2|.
CASRRGITGRGGETQYF
TGTGCCAGCAGGCGCGGCATTACCGGGAGGGGGGGAGAGACCCAGTACTTC